Below are 10 T cell receptor beta chains sequenced from a single sample in a study of glioma-infiltrating T cells after dendritic cell vaccination. Here immunoSEQ multiplex PCR was the method, and the copy in TCRdb shows in-frame clones only, minus some. In the table there are about 49,000 clones, 85% of which are singletons. The material sequenced was blood, taken before dendritic cell vaccination. Receptors originate from a human donor with glioblastoma.

The chain employs TRBV5-1 and TRBJ2-1; 10 bases match TRBD2. V trimming: 0 bases; J trimming: 9 bases; junction bases outside the gene matches: 9. Germline-derived CDR1 and CDR2 are SGHRS and YFSETQ. The CDR3 spans 16 residues. CDR3 region: CASSLVPAGGPGEQFF. Here the CDR3 DNA reads TGCGCCAGCAGCTTGGTCCCAGCGGGGGGGCCGGGTGAGCAGTTCTTC.

The J gene is TRBJ1-3, the V gene TRBV9; a possible D gene is TRBD1 (6 bases). The CDR3 is 19 amino acids. CDR1 is SGDLS and CDR2 is YYNGEE in the germline V gene. The V end was cut by 4 bases, the J end by 0 bases, with 23 bases between. The CDR3 loop reads CASSRRSTGLGSSGNTIYF. CDR3 nucleotides: TGTGCCAGCAGCCGTAGGTCCACAGGGTTGGGGAGCTCTGGAAACACCATATATTTT. Together with reference TRBV9 and TRBJ1-3, the CDR3 gives the full variable domain: DSGVTQTPKHLITATGQRVTLRCSPRSGDLSVYWYQQSLDQGLQFLIQYYNGEERAKGNILERFSAQQFPDLHSELNLSSLELGDSALYFCASSRRSTGLGSSGNTIYFGEGSWLTVV.

The chain combines TRBV10-3 with TRBJ2-7; maybe TRBD2 (5 bases). Germline V CDR1 and CDR2: ENHRY, SYGVKD. The CDR3 length is 10 residues. V gave up 7 bases and J gave up 4 bases, with 5 bases separating them. This chain's CDR3 is CAITGYEQYF. CDR3 nucleotides: TGTGCCATCACGGGATACGAGCAGTACTTC.

The chain joins TRBV30 to TRBJ2-5; weak D call: TRBD2 (6 bases). The CDR3 has 11 residues. The V gene lost 2 bases and the J gene lost 5 bases, with 6 bases spanning the gap. CDR1 is GTSNPN and CDR2 is SVGIG in the germline V gene (reference sequence). CDR3 loop: CAWSRGETQYF. Written as DNA, the CDR3 is TGTGCCTGGAGTCGGGGGGAGACCCAGTACTTC.

V is TRBV4-2 and J is TRBJ2-1, with TRBD1 matching 9 bases. V shed 6 bases and J 8 bases; nucleotides not matched to a gene: 14. The germline CDR1 and CDR2 sequences are LGHNA and YNFKEQ. The CDR3 runs 16 residues. Written as DNA, the CDR3 is TGTGCCAGCAGTACCTTCCCGGGACAGGGAGCCGATGAGCAGTTCTTC. Translating gives CASSTFPGQGADEQFF.

The gene calls are TRBV5-1 and TRBJ2-2, with D tentatively TRBD2 (5 bases). Trimming stripped 6 bases from V and 0 bases from J, with 9 bases between. CDR3 length: 14 residues. The germline V gene encodes CDR1 SGHRS and CDR2 YFSETQ. The CDR3 nucleotides read TGCGCCAGCAAGGAGGCCGCGAACACCGGGGAGCTGTTTTTT. Protein: CASKEAANTGELFF. The whole variable domain, filled in from reference TRBV5-1 and TRBJ2-2, reads KAGVTQTPRYLIKTRGQQVTLSCSPISGHRSVSWYQQTPGQGLQFLFEYFSETQRNKGNFPGRFSGRQFSNSRSEMNVSTLELGDSALYLCASKEAANTGELFFGEGSRLTVL.

This sequence joins TRBV5-6 and TRBJ2-5; 8 bases match TRBD2. CDR3 length: 16 residues. V trimming: 2 bases; J trimming: 4 bases; junction bases outside the gene matches: 10. CDR1 and CDR2 from the germline V gene are SGHDT and YYEEEE. Written as DNA, the CDR3 is TGTGCCAGCAGCTTCTATTGGCGGGGGGCGGGAGAGACCCAGTACTTC. This translates into CASSFYWRGAGETQYF.

The rearrangement joins TRBV4-1 to TRBJ2-7; D is possibly TRBD1 (6 bases). Trimming shortened V by 0 bases and J by 0 bases, and 15 bases separated the two germline ends. Germline V lookup: CDR1 MGHRA, CDR2 YSYEKL. The CDR3 spans 17 residues. CDR3 residues: CASSQDQGRGYSYEQYF. The CDR3 DNA reads as TGCGCCAGCAGCCAAGATCAAGGCAGGGGCTACTCCTACGAGCAGTACTTC.

This chain links TRBV6-6 with TRBJ1-1; no reliable D call. CDR3 length equals 13 residues. With 0 bases removed from V and 4 bases from J, the gap between germline ends came to 6 bases. Germline V gene sequence: CDR1 MNHNY, CDR2 SVGAGI (reference sequence). The CDR3 nucleotides read TGTGCCAGCAGTTACTCCGGCGGCACTGAAGCTTTCTTT. Translating gives CASSYSGGTEAFF.

This clone was found once. The chain links TRBV23-1 to TRBJ1-3, with a possible D match to TRBD1 (5 bases). TRBV23-1 falls under the ORF class, with uncertain function. This CDR3 spans 17 amino acids. Trimming removed 4 bases at V and 2 bases at J, with 18 bases between. The CDR3 reads CASSPRWGGSAGNTIYF. In nucleotides, the CDR3 is TGCGCCAGCAGTCCTAGGTGGGGGGGATCAGCTGGAAACACCATATATTTT.